Below are 13 T cell receptor beta chains sequenced from a single sample in a study of blood T cells in healthy people across ages. Sample-barcoded 5' priming and a J-beta primer mix drove a second PCR of about 7 to 12 cycles. MiXCR, applied by TCRdb to the 5' RACE reads, yields one record per CDR3 protein. The sample records approximately 770,000 distinct CDR3 sequences, 58% being singletons. The sequencing input was blood. These receptors were obtained from a young man in good health.

V and J are TRBV12-3 or TRBV12-4 and TRBJ2-4, with D hard to call. Trimming removed 2 bases at V and 0 bases at J, with 8 bases between. The CDR3 length is 15 residues. For the CDR3, the DNA is TGTGCCAGCAGTTTATCGTCGGTAGCCAAAAACATTCAGTACTTC. It specifies CASSLSSVAKNIQYF.

The V call is TRBV5-1, the J call TRBJ2-3; D is tentatively TRBD1 or TRBD2 (5 bases each). The CDR3 is 14 amino acids. CDR1 SGHRS and CDR2 YFSETQ come from the germline V gene. The V end lost 6 bases, the J end lost 3 bases, and 14 bases lay between the germline ends. In DNA form, the CDR3 reads TGCGCCAGCACTATAGACAGCGGAACAGATACGCAGTATTTT. This gives the protein CASTIDSGTDTQYF.

The gene calls are TRBV20-1 and TRBJ1-5; tentative D call: TRBD1 (6 bases). V lost 3 bases to trimming and J lost 5 bases, with 17 bases between them. The germline CDR1 and CDR2 sequences are DFQATT and SNEGSKA (reference sequence). This CDR3 comprises 15 residues. The CDR3 is CSASSSPAGDQPQHF. For the CDR3, the DNA is TGCAGTGCTAGTAGTTCTCCGGCAGGGGATCAGCCCCAGCATTTT.

The chain joins TRBV20-1 to TRBJ1-2; possibly TRBD1 for D (6 bases). The CDR3 has 13 residues. Germline CDR1 DFQATT, CDR2 SNEGSKA (reference sequence). V was cut by 0 bases and J by 5 bases, with 10 bases left in between. The CDR3 coding sequence is TGCAGTGCTAGAGAACAGGGAAGTTATGGCTACACCTTC. Encoded protein: CSAREQGSYGYTF.

The chain joins TRBV7-2 to TRBJ1-1, with D uncertain. Germline CDR1 SGHTA, CDR2 FQGNSA. Trimming took off 1 base at V and 5 bases at J, with 8 bases between the two ends. CDR3 size: 13 residues. CDR3 sequence: CASSLGRVTEAFF. CDR3 DNA sequence: TGTGCCAGCAGCTTAGGTAGGGTGACTGAAGCTTTCTTT.

This chain uses TRBV3-1 with TRBJ1-2; D remains ambiguous. The germline gives CDR1 LGHDT, CDR2 YNNKEL (reference sequence). The CDR3 has 11 residues. The V gene lost 5 bases and the J gene lost 8 bases, with 9 bases spanning the gap. The CDR3 here is CASSRVGGYTF. As DNA, the CDR3 is TGTGCCAGCAGCAGGGTGGGAGGCTACACCTTC.

The chain has TRBV12-3 or TRBV12-4 and TRBJ2-1; D perhaps matches TRBD2 (5 bases). Trimming removed 5 bases from V and 9 bases from J, with 20 bases in between. The CDR3 runs to 15 residues. CDR3 nucleotide sequence: TGTGCCAGCAGTAGGAGAAATTTGGGCGGAGGTGAGCAGTTCTTC. Protein: CASSRRNLGGGEQFF.

The chain couples TRBV7-2 to TRBJ2-3; TRBD1 agrees at 9 bases. This CDR3 is 14 amino acids long. Germline trimming cut 5 bases from V and 7 bases from J; bases unmatched to any gene: 7. The germline V gene encodes CDR1 SGHTA and CDR2 FQGNSA. Written as DNA, the CDR3 is TGTGCCAGCAGCACGGGACAGGGTGGATATACGCAGTATTTT. Amino acid sequence: CASSTGQGGYTQYF.

Concerning this clonotype itself: Germline is not matched at one junction end, which may reflect a read error. The V gene is TRBV15, the J gene TRBJ2-7; no firm D call. The DNA end lines up better with TRBJ2-4; the J call may be wrong. Germline lookup yields CDR1 LNHNV and CDR2 YYDKDF (reference sequence). There are 15 residues in the CDR3. The CDR3 is CATGRDLGVENIQYF. The CDR3 nucleotides are TGTGCCACCGGCAGAGATTTAGGAGTCGAAAACATTCAGTACTTC.

The chain uses TRBV2 and TRBJ1-1; D is perhaps TRBD1 (5 bases). This CDR3 has 12 amino acids. The V and J ends lost 6 bases and 10 bases respectively, with 15 bases between them. Per germline, CDR1 SNHLY and CDR2 FYNNEI. The CDR3 nucleotides are TGTGCCAGCAGGGAACAGGCGGTGGGAGCTTTCTTT. It codes for CASREQAVGAFF.

The CDR3 coding sequence is TGTGCCAGCCTGACTAGCGCCGCGAGCTCCTACAATGAGCAGTTCTTC. Its translation is CASLTSAASSYNEQFF. J is TRBJ2-1 and V is TRBV7-2; 8 nucleotides align to TRBD2. Trimming took 8 bases from V and 0 from J; bases not matched to a gene: 9. Per the germline V gene, CDR1 is SGHTA and CDR2 is FQGNSA. The CDR3 runs to 16 residues.

This clonotype was seen more than once but under ten times. The rearrangement joins TRBV6-6 to TRBJ2-7; perhaps TRBD2 as D (6 bases). The V gene's germline CDR1 is MNHNY and CDR2 SVGAGI (reference sequence). This CDR3 has 15 amino acids. V lost 4 bases and J lost 1, with 14 bases in between. The CDR3 is CASSLEGLKSYEQYF. In nucleotides, the CDR3 is TGTGCCAGCAGTTTGGAGGGGCTGAAATCCTACGAGCAGTACTTC.

This chain uses TRBV11-2 with TRBJ2-3; 13 nucleotides agree with TRBD2. The junction had 20 bases not matched to a gene; V was cut back by 3 bases and J by 2 bases. This CDR3 spans 22 amino acids. CDR1 is SGHAT and CDR2 is FQNNGV in the germline V gene. For the CDR3, the DNA is TGTGCCAGCAGCTTGTCTAGCCTACCAACTAGCGGGAGGGTGGGGACCACAGATACGCAGTATTTT. It translates to CASSLSSLPTSGRVGTTDTQYF.